Listed below are T cell receptor beta chains from one sample, sequenced in a study of blood T cell repertoires in COVID-19. The data were produced by immunoSEQ multiplex PCR, yet TCRdb's version contains in-frame clones alone and is incomplete. Found here are about 250,000 clones, about 80% of them singletons; the top ten hold around 4%. Sequencing was performed on peripheral blood. The source is a man in his fifties with active or convalescent COVID-19. Both conserved end residues are part of each CDR3. Fields, in order: J gene, V gene, clone size, D gene, CDR3 DNA, CDR3 protein. The D gene is left open where the match is weak. Clone sizes are given selectively: once, few, many, or a class where the clone is expanded.

>TRBJ1-1|TRBV12-3/TRBV12-4|-|TRBD1
TGTGCCAGCAGCGGACAGGGTCTCACTGAAGCTTTCTTT
CASSGQGLTEAFF
>TRBJ1-3|TRBV5-1|few|TRBD1
TGCGCCAGCAGCTCGACAGGGGGTATTGGAAACACCATATATTTT
CASSSTGGIGNTIYF
>TRBJ2-3|TRBV6-5|-|TRBD2
TGTGCCAGCACCCTCCTAGCGGGGGGCGGAGATACGCAGTATTTT
CASTLLAGGGDTQYF
>TRBJ1-1|TRBV12-3/TRBV12-4|-|-
TGTGCCAGCAGATACGGGAGCGCTGAAGCTTTCTTT
CASRYGSAEAFF
>TRBJ1-2|TRBV5-4|-|-
TGTGCCAGCAGCTTAGGGGCGGAAGGCTACACCTTC
CASSLGAEGYTF
>TRBJ2-3|TRBV2|once|-
TGTGCCACCCTGACAGATACGCAGTATTTT
CATLTDTQYF
>TRBJ2-3|TRBV7-8|-|TRBD1
TGTGCCAGCAGTAGGCAGGGGGCGAGGTCAGATACGCAGTATTTT
CASSRQGARSDTQYF
>TRBJ1-2|TRBV5-6|-|TRBD1
TGTGCCAGCAGCGAACAACAACAGGGGGCTCGGTATGGCTACACCTTC
CASSEQQQGARYGYTF
>TRBJ1-2|TRBV6-5|-|TRBD1
TGTGCCAGCAGAGGGACAGGGGATCGTGGCTACACCTTC
CASRGTGDRGYTF
>TRBJ1-1|TRBV7-8|once|-
TGTGCCAGCAGCTTAGGTACGGGGAGGACTGAAGCTTTCTTT
CASSLGTGRTEAFF
>TRBJ1-5|TRBV2|-|-
TGTGCCAGCAGCGTATCAGGGAATCAGCCCCAGCATTTT
CASSVSGNQPQHF
>TRBJ1-1|TRBV2|-|-
TGTGCCAGCAGGGACAGTATCGGCACTGAAGCTTTCTTT
CASRDSIGTEAFF
>TRBJ1-1|TRBV19|once|-
TGTGCCAGTATGGGGACTCCCGAGGGCACTGAAGCTTTCTTT
CASMGTPEGTEAFF
>TRBJ1-3|TRBV19|many|-
TGTGCCAGTAAGACAGATGGAAACACCATATATTTT
CASKTDGNTIYF
>TRBJ1-4|TRBV2|-|TRBD1
TGTGCCAGCAGGGGGACAGCAACTAATGAAAAACTGTTTTTT
CASRGTATNEKLFF
>TRBJ2-3|TRBV7-2|-|TRBD2
TGTGCCAGCAGCCCGGGGGGGCGGTCGGATACGCAGTATTTT
CASSPGGRSDTQYF
>TRBJ1-2|TRBV2|once|-
TGTGCCAGCACCCCAGCGACAGTCTATGGCTACACCTTC
CASTPATVYGYTF
>TRBJ1-2|TRBV25-1|-|-
TGTGCCAGCAGCCCAGGGGTATGGGGCTACACCTTC
CASSPGVWGYTF
>TRBJ1-5|TRBV30|-|TRBD1
TGTGCCTGGGGGCCGGGACAGGGATACCAGCCCCAGCATTTT
CAWGPGQGYQPQHF
>TRBJ2-1|TRBV7-9|-|TRBD1
TGTGCCAGCAGCCGACAGGGCGGCTCCTACAATGAGCAGTTCTTC
CASSRQGGSYNEQFF
>TRBJ2-7|TRBV7-3|-|TRBD2
TGTGCCAGCAGCCCCTCGGGGGGGACTGAGGAGCAGTACTTC
CASSPSGGTEEQYF
>TRBJ2-5|TRBV6-5|-|-
TGTGCCAGCAGTTCGTCGGAGACCCAGTACTTC
CASSSSETQYF
>TRBJ2-7|TRBV12-3/TRBV12-4|once|-
TGTGCCAGCAGTTATGGCAGGGTTTACGAGCAGTACTTC
CASSYGRVYEQYF
>TRBJ2-3|TRBV14|-|TRBD2
TGTGCCAGCAGCCAAGATAGGACTAGCGGCACAGATACGCAGTATTTT
CASSQDRTSGTDTQYF
>TRBJ2-7|TRBV11-3|-|TRBD2
TGTGCCAGCAGCTCTTCACTAGCGGGGTCCTACGAGCAGTACTTC
CASSSSLAGSYEQYF